This T cell receptor beta chain was sequenced in a study of synovial regulatory T cells in juvenile arthritis (dated by TCRdb to between 2015 and 2016). Background on the whole study: Of the sequenced patients, a few were therapy-naive, one was treated with methotrexate plus infliximab, several were treated with methotrexate, and one lacked treatment information. TCRbeta CDR3 repertoires of blood iaTreg cells, other blood Treg cells and synovial fluid Treg cells from matched patient samples were compared in the study. Although effector T cell subsets in the cohort were also sequenced for comparisons, the Treg dataset on its own covers only blood and synovial fluid Treg cells. Treg and Teff subsets from about 10 JIA patients with active disease were included in the TCR repertoire comparisons.

Preparation of the library involved the immunoSEQ multiplex PCR assay. Adaptive Biotechnologies carried out the TCRbeta CDR3 sequencing. For the original study's pipeline: To assess repertoire similarity, the researchers used the Chao-modified Jaccard index along with median clonotype overlap taken from 200 random subsamples at equal sample size. Similarity analyses were performed using either productive nucleotide sequences or in silico-translated amino acid sequences. Hierarchical clustering with single linkage and t-SNE based on Chao-modified Jaccard distances were used to compare repertoires. Repertoire diversity was assessed with the Renyi index over a range of alpha values after the sample sizes were normalised. Here the immuneACCESS table is served through TCRdb, limited to in-frame sequences with V and J called. Missing clones are a known gap in these copies; in checked studies unresolved V genes cover under half, and the rest lacks a known reason. V and J calls plus clone size are reproduced from that table; the DNA served to infer D and trimming. The sample's clone listing holds 9,000 to 10,000 clones. About 1.1% of the sample goes to the ten largest clones.

TCR repertoires were obtained from around 11 juvenile idiopathic arthritis patients with active disease who had not reached inactive disease, of whom 3 were polyarticular and 8 were oligoarticular. The TCR-sequenced patients had a median age of around 11 years (range about 2.1-25) and median disease duration of roughly seven years (range 0.2-19.1). The samples for TCR repertoire analysis were obtained at two Italian centres. Peripheral blood mononuclear cells were separated using a Histopaque-1077 density gradient and frozen in roughly 90% FCS with 10% DMSO. Details on this clone: Its antigen has not been determined.

From the cysteine up to the phenylalanine, the CDR3 has a length of 13 residues. DNA was not recorded. CDR1 and CDR2 are drawn from the germline V gene: SGHRS, YFSETQ. Broader findings and caveats from the paper: Blood iaTreg cells showed lower TCR diversity than other blood Treg cells, consistent with antigen-driven expansion. Across patients, iaTreg TCR repertoires were largely private, and these iaTreg repertoires partially overlapped with synovial Teff and blood CPL repertoires. More CDR3 sequences were shared by synovial Treg cells with iaTreg cells than with other blood Treg cells, and a closer relation was confirmed by Chao-Jaccard similarity.

The sequence joins TRBV5-1 to TRBJ1-4. This TCR came from a donor aged 2-30 years with juvenile idiopathic arthritis. Sequenced: Treg cells from blood. Taken with the paper, the label for cell subset or site translates to: remaining (HLA-DR-negative) circulating blood Treg cells. The CDR3 sequence is CASAGGANEKLFF.